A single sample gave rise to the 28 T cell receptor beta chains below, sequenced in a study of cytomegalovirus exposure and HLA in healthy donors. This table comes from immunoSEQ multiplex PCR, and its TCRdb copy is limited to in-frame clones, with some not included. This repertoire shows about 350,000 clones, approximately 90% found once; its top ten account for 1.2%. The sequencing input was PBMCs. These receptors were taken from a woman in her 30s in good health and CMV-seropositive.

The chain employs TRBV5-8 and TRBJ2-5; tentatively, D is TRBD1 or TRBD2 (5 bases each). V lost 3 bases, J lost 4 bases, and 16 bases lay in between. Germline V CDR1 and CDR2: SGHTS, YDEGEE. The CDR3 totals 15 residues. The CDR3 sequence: CASSSGTIGRETQYF. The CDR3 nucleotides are TGTGCCAGCAGCTCCGGGACCATAGGGCGAGAGACCCAGTACTTC.

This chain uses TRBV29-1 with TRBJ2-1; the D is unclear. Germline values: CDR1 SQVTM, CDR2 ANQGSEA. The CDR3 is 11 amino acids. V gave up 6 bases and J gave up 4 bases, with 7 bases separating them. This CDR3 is CSVHPYNEQFF. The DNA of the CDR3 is TGCAGCGTACATCCTTACAATGAGCAGTTCTTC.

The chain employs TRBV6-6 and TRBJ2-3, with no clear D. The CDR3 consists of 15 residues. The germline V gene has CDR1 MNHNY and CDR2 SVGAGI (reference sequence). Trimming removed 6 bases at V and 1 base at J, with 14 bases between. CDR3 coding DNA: TGTGCCAGCAGCACGACTGGATCCGGCACAGATACGCAGTATTTT. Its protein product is CASSTTGSGTDTQYF.

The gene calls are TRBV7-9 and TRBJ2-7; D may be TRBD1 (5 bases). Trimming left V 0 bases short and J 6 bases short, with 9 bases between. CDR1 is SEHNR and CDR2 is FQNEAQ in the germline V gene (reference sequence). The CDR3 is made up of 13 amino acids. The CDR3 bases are TGTGCCAGCAGCTTAGCCCTGGACACCGAGCAGTACTTC. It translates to CASSLALDTEQYF.

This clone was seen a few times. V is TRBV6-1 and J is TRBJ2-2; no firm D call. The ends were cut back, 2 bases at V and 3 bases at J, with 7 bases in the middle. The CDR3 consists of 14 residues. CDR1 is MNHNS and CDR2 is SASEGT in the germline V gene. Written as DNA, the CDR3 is TGTGCCAGCAGTGAATCCCAGTACACCGGGGAGCTGTTTTTT. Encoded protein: CASSESQYTGELFF.

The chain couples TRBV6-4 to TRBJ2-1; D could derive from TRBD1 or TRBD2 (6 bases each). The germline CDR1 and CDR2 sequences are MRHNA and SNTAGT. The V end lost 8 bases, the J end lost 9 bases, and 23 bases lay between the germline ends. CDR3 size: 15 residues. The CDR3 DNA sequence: TGTGCCAGCCCGAAAGGGGGAGGCCGAGGGACTGAGCAGTTCTTC. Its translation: CASPKGGGRGTEQFF.

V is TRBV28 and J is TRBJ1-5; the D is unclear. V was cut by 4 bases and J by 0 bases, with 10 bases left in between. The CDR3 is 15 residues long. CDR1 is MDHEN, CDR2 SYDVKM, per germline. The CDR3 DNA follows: TGTGCCAGCAGTTCTATGAAATATAGCAATCAGCCCCAGCATTTT. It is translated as CASSSMKYSNQPQHF.

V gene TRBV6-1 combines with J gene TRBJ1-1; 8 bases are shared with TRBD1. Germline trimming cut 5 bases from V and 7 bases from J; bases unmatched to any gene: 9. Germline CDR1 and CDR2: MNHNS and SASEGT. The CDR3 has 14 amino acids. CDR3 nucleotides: TGTGCCAGCAGTTTACGGACAGGGACAAGTGAAGCTTTCTTT. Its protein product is CASSLRTGTSEAFF.

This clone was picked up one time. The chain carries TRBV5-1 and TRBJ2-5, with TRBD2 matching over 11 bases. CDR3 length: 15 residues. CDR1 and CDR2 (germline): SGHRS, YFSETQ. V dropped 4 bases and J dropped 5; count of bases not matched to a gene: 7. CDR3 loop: CASSPSSGGTETQYF. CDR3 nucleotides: TGCGCCAGCAGCCCCTCTAGCGGGGGGACGGAGACCCAGTACTTC.

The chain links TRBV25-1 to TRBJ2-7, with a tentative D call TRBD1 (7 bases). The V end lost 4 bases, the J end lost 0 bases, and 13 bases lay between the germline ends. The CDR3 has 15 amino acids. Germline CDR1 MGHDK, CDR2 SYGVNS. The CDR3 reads CASSGRGQSSYEQYF. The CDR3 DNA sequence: TGTGCCAGCAGTGGGAGGGGACAGAGCTCCTACGAGCAGTACTTC.

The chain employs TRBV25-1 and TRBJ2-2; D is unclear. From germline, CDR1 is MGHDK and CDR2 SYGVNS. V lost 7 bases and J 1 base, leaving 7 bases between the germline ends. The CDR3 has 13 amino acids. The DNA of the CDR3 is TGTGCCAGCACACAGATGAACACCGGGGAGCTGTTTTTT. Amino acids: CASTQMNTGELFF.

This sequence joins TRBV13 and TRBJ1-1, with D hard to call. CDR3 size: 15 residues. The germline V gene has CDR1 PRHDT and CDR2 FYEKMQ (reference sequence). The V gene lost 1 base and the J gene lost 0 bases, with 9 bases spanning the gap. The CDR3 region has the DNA TGTGCCAGCAGCTTAGACGCCGGCATGAACACTGAAGCTTTCTTT. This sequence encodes CASSLDAGMNTEAFF. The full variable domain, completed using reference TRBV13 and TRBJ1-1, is AAGVIQSPRHLIKEKRETATLKCYPIPRHDTVYWYQQGPGQDPQFLISFYEKMQSDKGSIPDRFSAQQFSDYHSELNMSSLELGDSALYFCASSLDAGMNTEAFFGQGTRLTVV.

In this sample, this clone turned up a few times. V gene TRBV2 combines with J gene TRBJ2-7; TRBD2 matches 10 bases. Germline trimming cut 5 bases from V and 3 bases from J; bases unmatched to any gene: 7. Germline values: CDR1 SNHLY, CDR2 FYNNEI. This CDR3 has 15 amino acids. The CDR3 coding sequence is TGTGCCAGCAGTTTTAGCGGGGGGCCCCTCTACGAGCAGTACTTC. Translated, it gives CASSFSGGPLYEQYF.

The CDR3 sequence: CASSLRVAGELFF. CDR3 in DNA: TGCGCCAGCAGCTTGAGGGTGGCCGGGGAGCTGTTTTTT. The rearrangement uses TRBV5-1 and TRBJ2-2; no reliable D call. In germline, CDR1 is SGHRS, CDR2 YFSETQ. The CDR3 contains 13 residues. Trimming cost V 1 base and J 6 bases, with 7 bases left between them.

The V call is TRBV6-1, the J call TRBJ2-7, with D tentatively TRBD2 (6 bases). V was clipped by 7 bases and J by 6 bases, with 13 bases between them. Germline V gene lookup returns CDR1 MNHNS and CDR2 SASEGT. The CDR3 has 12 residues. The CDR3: CASTKGGPEQYF. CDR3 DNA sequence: TGTGCCAGCACGAAGGGAGGTCCCGAGCAGTACTTC.

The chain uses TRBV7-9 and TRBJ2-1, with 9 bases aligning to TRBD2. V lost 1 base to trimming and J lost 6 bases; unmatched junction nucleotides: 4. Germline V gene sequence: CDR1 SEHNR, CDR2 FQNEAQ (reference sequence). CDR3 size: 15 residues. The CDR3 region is CASSLVLAGSNEQFF. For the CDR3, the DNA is TGTGCCAGCAGCTTAGTGCTAGCGGGGAGCAATGAGCAGTTCTTC.

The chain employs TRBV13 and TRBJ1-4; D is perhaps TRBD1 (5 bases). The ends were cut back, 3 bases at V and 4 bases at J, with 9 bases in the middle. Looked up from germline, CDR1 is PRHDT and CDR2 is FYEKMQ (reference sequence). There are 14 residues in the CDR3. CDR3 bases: TGTGCCAGCAGCTTCGGCAGGGTTAATGAAAAACTGTTTTTT. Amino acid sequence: CASSFGRVNEKLFF.

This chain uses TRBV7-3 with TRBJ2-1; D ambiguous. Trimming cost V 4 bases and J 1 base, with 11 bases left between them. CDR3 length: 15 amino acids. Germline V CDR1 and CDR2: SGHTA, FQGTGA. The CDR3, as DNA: TGTGCCAGCAGCTCGCATTCCGCTTCCTACAATGAGCAGTTCTTC. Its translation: CASSSHSASYNEQFF.

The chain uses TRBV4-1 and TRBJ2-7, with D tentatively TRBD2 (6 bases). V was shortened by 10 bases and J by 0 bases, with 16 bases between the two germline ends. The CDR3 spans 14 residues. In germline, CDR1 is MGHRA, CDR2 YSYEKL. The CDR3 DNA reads TGCGCCACTAGCGAATATCGGAGCTCCTACGAGCAGTACTTC. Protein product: CATSEYRSSYEQYF.

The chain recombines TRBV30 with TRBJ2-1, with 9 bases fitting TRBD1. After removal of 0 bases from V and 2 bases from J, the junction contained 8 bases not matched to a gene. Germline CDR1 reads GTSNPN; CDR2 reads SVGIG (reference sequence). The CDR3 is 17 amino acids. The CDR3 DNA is TGTGCCTGGAGTGTAAAAACCCACAGGGGGCCCTACAATGAGCAGTTCTTC. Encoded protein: CAWSVKTHRGPYNEQFF.

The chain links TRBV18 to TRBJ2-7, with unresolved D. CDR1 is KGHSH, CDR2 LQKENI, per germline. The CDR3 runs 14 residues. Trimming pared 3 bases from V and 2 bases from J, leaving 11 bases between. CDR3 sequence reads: CASSPPYSPYEQYF. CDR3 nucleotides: TGTGCCAGCTCACCGCCTTATAGTCCCTACGAGCAGTACTTC.

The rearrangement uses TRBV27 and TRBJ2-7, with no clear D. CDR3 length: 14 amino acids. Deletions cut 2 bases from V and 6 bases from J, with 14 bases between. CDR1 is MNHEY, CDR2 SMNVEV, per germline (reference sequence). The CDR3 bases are TGTGCCAGCAGTTTACCATCCCAGCCCAGCGAGCAGTACTTC. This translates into CASSLPSQPSEQYF.

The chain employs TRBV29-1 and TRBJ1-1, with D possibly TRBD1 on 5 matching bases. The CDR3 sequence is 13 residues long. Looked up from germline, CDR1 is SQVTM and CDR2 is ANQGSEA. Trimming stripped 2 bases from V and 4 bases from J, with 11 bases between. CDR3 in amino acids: CSVEQGRSTEAFF. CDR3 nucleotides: TGCAGCGTTGAACAGGGCAGGAGCACTGAAGCTTTCTTT.

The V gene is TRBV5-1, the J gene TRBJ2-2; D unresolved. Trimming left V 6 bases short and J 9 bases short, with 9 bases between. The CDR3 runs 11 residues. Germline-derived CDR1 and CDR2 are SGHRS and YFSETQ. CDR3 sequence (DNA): TGCGCCAGCACCATGGGCCGGGAGCTGTTTTTT. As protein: CASTMGRELFF.

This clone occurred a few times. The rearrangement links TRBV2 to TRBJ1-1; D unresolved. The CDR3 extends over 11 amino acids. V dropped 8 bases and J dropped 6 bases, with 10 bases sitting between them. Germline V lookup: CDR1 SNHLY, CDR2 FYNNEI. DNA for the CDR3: TGTGCCAGCGGGTCAAGGGCTGAAGCTTTCTTT. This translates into CASGSRAEAFF.

Here the CDR3 reads CAWSTGQGNQPQHF. CDR3 nucleotide sequence: TGTGCCTGGAGTACCGGACAGGGGAATCAGCCCCAGCATTTT. The chain recombines TRBV30 with TRBJ1-5; 9 nucleotides align to TRBD1. V gave up 2 bases and J gave up 4 bases; unmatched junction bases: 3. CDR3 length: 14 residues. CDR1 is GTSNPN and CDR2 is SVGIG in the germline V gene (reference sequence).

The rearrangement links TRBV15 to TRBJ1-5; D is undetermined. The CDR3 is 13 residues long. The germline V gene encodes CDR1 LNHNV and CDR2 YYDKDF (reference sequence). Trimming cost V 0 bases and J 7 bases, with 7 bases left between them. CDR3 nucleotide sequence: TGTGCCACCAGCAGAGATCTTTCCCAGCCCCAGCATTTT. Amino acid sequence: CATSRDLSQPQHF.

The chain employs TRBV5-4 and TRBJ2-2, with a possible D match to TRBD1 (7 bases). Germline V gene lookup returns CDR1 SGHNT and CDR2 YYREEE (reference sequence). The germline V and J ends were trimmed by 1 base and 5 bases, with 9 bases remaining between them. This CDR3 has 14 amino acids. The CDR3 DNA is TGTGCCAGCAGCTTGCAGGGGGGAACCGGGGAGCTGTTTTTT. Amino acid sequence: CASSLQGGTGELFF. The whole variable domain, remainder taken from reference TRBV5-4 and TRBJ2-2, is ETGVTQSPTHLIKTRGQQVTLRCSSQSGHNTVSWYQQALGQGPQFIFQYYREEENGRGNFPPRFSGLQFPNYSSELNVNALELDDSALYLCASSLQGGTGELFFGEGSRLTVL.